This T cell receptor beta chain was obtained from a study of identifying expanded T cells in peripheral blood. General study results and limits: About 1.2 clones differed between technical replicates, versus approximately 17 and 20 over time. Clone count variance between roughly 2-week samples rose with total template count.

V was cut by 5 bases and J by 4 bases, with 13 bases left in between. The germline CDR1 and CDR2 sequences are LNHDA and SQIVND (reference sequence). The CDR3 has 14 residues. Worth noting for this clone: The target antigen is unknown.

The method was immunoSEQ multiplex PCR; TCRdb's version includes in-frame clones alone and lacks a portion of them. This table has 90,000 or so clones, approximately 90% appearing once. Collection occurred without any documented infections or immune events in donors. Sequencing was performed on blood. The receptor's source is a person between 18 and 70 years old in good health. The chain employs TRBV19 and TRBJ2-3, with D tentatively TRBD1 (6 bases). CDR3 amino acids: CASSHRELADTQYF. The CDR3 region has the DNA TGTGCCAGTAGTCACAGGGAATTGGCAGATACGCAGTATTTT. Variable domain in full (rest from reference TRBV19 and TRBJ2-3): DGGITQSPKYLFRKEGQNVTLSCEQNLNHDAMYWYRQDPGQGLRLIYYSQIVNDFQKGDIAEGYSVSREKKESFPLTVTSAQKNPTAFYLCASSHRELADTQYFGPGTRLTVL.